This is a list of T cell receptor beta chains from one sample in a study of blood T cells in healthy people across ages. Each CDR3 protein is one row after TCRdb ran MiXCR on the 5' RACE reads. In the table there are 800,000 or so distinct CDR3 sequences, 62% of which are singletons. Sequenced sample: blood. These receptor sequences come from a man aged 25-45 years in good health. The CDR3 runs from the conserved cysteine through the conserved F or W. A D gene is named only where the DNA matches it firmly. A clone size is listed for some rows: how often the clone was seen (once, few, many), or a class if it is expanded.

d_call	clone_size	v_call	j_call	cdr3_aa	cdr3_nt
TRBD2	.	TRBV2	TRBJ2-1	CASRGQRGSARNEQFF	TGTGCCAGCAGGGGTCAGCGGGGCTCTGCTAGGAATGAGCAGTTCTTC
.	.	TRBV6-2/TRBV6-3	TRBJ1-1	CASSLFRGMNTEAFF	TGTGCCAGCAGCCTATTCCGTGGGATGAACACTGAGGCTTTCTTT
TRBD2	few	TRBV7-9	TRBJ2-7	CASIPLAGGGYEQYF	TGTGCCAGCATCCCTCTCGCGGGGGGCGGTTACGAGCAGTACTTC
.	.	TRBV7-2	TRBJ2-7	CASSLANSVDSSFFYEQYF	TGTGCCAGCAGCTTAGCTAACTCCGTGGACAGTTCCTTTTTCTACGAGCAGTACTTC
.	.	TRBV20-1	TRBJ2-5	CSARHLGSVETQYF	TGCAGTGCTCGACACTTGGGGTCCGTTGAGACCCAGTACTTC
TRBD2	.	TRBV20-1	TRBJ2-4	CSAIGLAGGQHKNIQYF	TGCAGTGCCATCGGACTAGCGGGGGGCCAACACAAAAACATTCAGTACTTC
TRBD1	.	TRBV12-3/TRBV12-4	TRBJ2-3	CASSLSGTVVDTQYF	TGTGCCAGCAGTTTATCCGGGACAGTAGTGGATACGCAGTATTTT
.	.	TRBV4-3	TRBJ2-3	CASSRGGQAGTDTQYF	TGCGCCAGCAGCCGCGGAGGGCAAGCTGGCACAGATACGCAGTATTTT
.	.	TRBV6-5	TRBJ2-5	CAAGETQYF	TGTGCCGCTGGGGAGACCCAGTACTTC
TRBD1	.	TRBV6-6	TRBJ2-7	CASRGQGKSEQYF	TGTGCCAGCAGGGGACAGGGTAAATCCGAGCAGTACTTC
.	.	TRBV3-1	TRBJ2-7	CASSHSRGYEQYF	TGTGCCAGCAGCCATAGCAGGGGTTACGAGCAGTACTTC
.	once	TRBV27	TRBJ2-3	CASSPWSGTDTQYF	TGTGCCAGCAGCCCGTGGAGTGGCACAGATACGCAGTATTTT
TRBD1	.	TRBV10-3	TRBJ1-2	CAITSGQASNYGYTF	TGTGCCATCACCTCGGGACAGGCGTCTAACTATGGCTACACCTTC
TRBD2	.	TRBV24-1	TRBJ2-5	CATSALAGANHNEQYF	TGTGCCACCAGTGCACTAGCGGGGGCTAACCACAATGAGCAGTACTTC
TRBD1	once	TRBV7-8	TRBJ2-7	CASSPGVHPTGGNEQYF	TGTGCCAGCAGCCCAGGGGTCCACCCGACAGGGGGGAATGAGCAGTACTTC
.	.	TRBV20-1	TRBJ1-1	CSARAFSPGGREAFF	TGCAGTGCTAGAGCCTTTAGCCCGGGGGGTAGGGAGGCTTTCTTT
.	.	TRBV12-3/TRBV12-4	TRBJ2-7	CASPVGGAIEQYF	TGTGCCAGTCCCGTAGGGGGGGCAATCGAGCAGTACTTC
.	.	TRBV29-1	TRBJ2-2	CSVVVRDNTGELFF	TGCAGCGTTGTGGTCAGGGACAACACCGGGGAGCTGTTTTTT
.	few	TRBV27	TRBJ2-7	CASSLAGGNYEQYF	TGTGCCAGCAGTTTGGCCGGAGGAAACTACGAGCAGTACTTC
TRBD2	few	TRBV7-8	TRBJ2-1	CASSVLAGTYNEQFF	TGTGCCAGCAGCGTACTAGCGGGAACCTACAATGAGCAGTTCTTC
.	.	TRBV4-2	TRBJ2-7	CASSPGGVFYEQYF	TGTGCCAGCAGCCCCGGCGGGGTTTTCTACGAGCAGTACTTC
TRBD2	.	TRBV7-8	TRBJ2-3	CASSSELLAGGTDTQYF	TGTGCCAGCAGCTCCGAACTTCTAGCGGGGGGCACAGATACGCAGTATTTT
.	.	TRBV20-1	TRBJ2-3	CSARDSFSGEAQYF	TGCAGTGCTAGAGATAGCTTTTCGGGGGAAGCGCAGTATTTT
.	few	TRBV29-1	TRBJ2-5	CSVEVGGQETQYF	TGCAGCGTTGAAGTAGGGGGACAAGAGACCCAGTACTTC
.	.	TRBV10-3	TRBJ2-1	CAISETGPLDEQFF	TGTGCCATCAGTGAGACAGGGCCCCTCGATGAGCAGTTCTTC
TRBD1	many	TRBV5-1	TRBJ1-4	CASSPGQGGEKLFF	TGCGCCAGCAGCCCGGGACAGGGAGGTGAAAAACTGTTTTTT
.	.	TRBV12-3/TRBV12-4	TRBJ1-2	CASSVWTDDYGYTF	TGTGCCAGCAGTGTATGGACGGATGACTATGGCTACACCTTC
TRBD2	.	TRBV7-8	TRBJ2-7	CASSWRETAYEQYF	TGTGCCAGCAGCTGGCGGGAGACAGCCTACGAGCAGTACTTC
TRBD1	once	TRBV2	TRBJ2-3	CASHSPKQGSSTDTQYF	TGTGCCAGCCACTCCCCCAAACAGGGGTCTAGCACAGATACGCAGTATTTT
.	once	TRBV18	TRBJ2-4	CASSPDPLNIQYF	TGTGCCAGCTCACCAGATCCACTCAACATTCAGTACTTC
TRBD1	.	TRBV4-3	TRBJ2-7	CASSQDRGNDEQYF	TGCGCCAGCAGCCAAGACAGGGGGAACGACGAGCAGTACTTC